These 21 T cell receptor beta chains were all obtained from the same sample, sequenced in a study of blood T cell repertoires in COVID-19. Sequencing used immunoSEQ multiplex PCR; TCRdb keeps in-frame clones, though not all of them. Here the sample spans about 88,000 clones, roughly 90% being singletons. The sequencing sample was made of peripheral blood. All receptors derive from a man aged 55 to 70 with acute or convalescent COVID-19.

The genes are TRBV15 and TRBJ2-7; D is perhaps TRBD1 (5 bases). The CDR3 totals 14 residues. V lost 6 bases, J lost 1 base, and 13 bases lay in between. Germline V gene sequence: CDR1 LNHNV, CDR2 YYDKDF (reference sequence). CDR3 bases: TGTGCCACCAGTTCCTTCAGGGAATCCTACGAGCAGTACTTC. It is translated as CATSSFRESYEQYF.

The chain links TRBV4-3 to TRBJ2-2; 11 nucleotides match TRBD2. Germline V lookup: CDR1 LGHNA, CDR2 YSLEER. V lost 3 bases to trimming and J lost 7 bases; unmatched junction nucleotides: 4. The CDR3 runs to 15 residues. This chain's CDR3 is CASSQGLAADGELFF. For the CDR3, the DNA is TGCGCCAGCAGCCAGGGACTAGCGGCAGACGGGGAGCTGTTTTTT.

The V and J genes are TRBV19 and TRBJ2-3; TRBD1 is a possible D gene (5 bases). CDR3 length: 14 residues. Trimming stripped 4 bases from V and 9 bases from J, with 17 bases between. Germline CDR1 reads LNHDA; CDR2 reads SQIVND (reference sequence). As DNA, the CDR3 is TGTGCCAGTAGTACCGGTGGGGCCACGGCAACGCAGTATTTT. Amino acids: CASSTGGATATQYF.

The rearrangement uses TRBV6-4 and TRBJ1-6, with D uncertain. V was trimmed by 3 bases and J by 11 bases, leaving 11 bases between them. The CDR3 spans 13 residues. The germline gives CDR1 MRHNA, CDR2 SNTAGT. The CDR3 loop is CASSEEERAPLHF. CDR3 nucleotides: TGTGCCAGCAGTGAAGAGGAACGGGCACCCCTCCACTTT.

The chain links TRBV7-9 to TRBJ2-5; TRBD2 is a possible D gene (5 bases). Between the trimmed V and J ends, which lost 1 base and 2 bases, there was a span of 8 bases. Germline V lookup: CDR1 SEHNR, CDR2 FQNEAQ (reference sequence). This CDR3 is built from 14 residues. CDR3 sequence (DNA): TGTGCCAGCAGCTTAGGGACTGAACAAGAGACCCAGTACTTC. It codes for CASSLGTEQETQYF.

The J gene is TRBJ1-2, the V gene TRBV19; D gene unclear. CDR1 is LNHDA, CDR2 SQIVND, per germline (reference sequence). Trimming left V 1 base short and J 0 bases short, with 9 bases between. This CDR3 is built from 15 residues. In DNA, the CDR3 is TGTGCCAGTAGTATAGGGAGAGGGACTAACTATGGCTACACCTTC. It encodes CASSIGRGTNYGYTF. The variable domain in full, with the rest retrieved from reference TRBV19 and TRBJ1-2, is DGGITQSPKYLFRKEGQNVTLSCEQNLNHDAMYWYRQDPGQGLRLIYYSQIVNDFQKGDIAEGYSVSREKKESFPLTVTSAQKNPTAFYLCASSIGRGTNYGYTFGSGTRLTVV.

The chain joins TRBV27 to TRBJ2-3, with 7 nucleotides matching TRBD1. The CDR3 consists of 17 residues. V was clipped by 0 bases and J by 2 bases; unmatched bases: 8. Germline V gene lookup returns CDR1 MNHEY and CDR2 SMNVEV (reference sequence). In DNA form, the CDR3 reads TGTGCCAGCAGTTTATCATCGTACAGGGGTTACACAGATACGCAGTATTTT. Protein: CASSLSSYRGYTDTQYF.

This clone was found once. The chain carries TRBV7-9 and TRBJ1-2, with D possibly being TRBD1 (6 bases). Looked up from germline, CDR1 is SEHNR and CDR2 is FQNEAQ (reference sequence). V lost 5 bases and J 8 bases, leaving 12 bases between the germline ends. The CDR3 runs to 12 residues. Here the CDR3 reads CASSPTGWGYTF. Here the CDR3 DNA reads TGTGCCAGCAGCCCGACAGGCTGGGGCTACACCTTC.

The chain carries TRBV29-1 and TRBJ2-4; D is unresolved. The germline V and J ends were trimmed by 0 bases and 11 bases, with 5 bases remaining between them. The length of the CDR3 is 10 residues. CDR1 is SQVTM and CDR2 is ANQGSEA in the germline V gene. As DNA, the CDR3 is TGCAGCGTTGAAGATTCGGTTCAGTACTTC. This gives the protein CSVEDSVQYF. The full variable domain, with the rest looked up from reference TRBV29-1 and TRBJ2-4, is SAVISQKPSRDICQRGTSLTIQCQVDSQVTMMFWYRQQPGQSLTLIATANQGSEATYESGFVIDKFPISRPNLTFSTLTVSNMSPEDSSIYLCSVEDSVQYFGAGTRLSVL.

The rearrangement links TRBV11-3 to TRBJ2-3; D gene unclear. The CDR3 runs to 13 residues. Germline lookup yields CDR1 SGHNT and CDR2 YENEEA. With 5 bases removed from V and 1 base from J, the gap between germline ends came to 7 bases. CDR3 nucleotides: TGTGCCAGCAGCCGCGGCGGCACAGATACGCAGTATTTT. Residues: CASSRGGTDTQYF.

This chain connects TRBV27 to TRBJ1-4, with 7 bases matching TRBD1. V lost 6 bases, J lost 3 bases, and 7 bases stayed unmatched. Germline V lookup: CDR1 MNHEY, CDR2 SMNVEV (reference sequence). The CDR3 totals 15 residues. In DNA form, the CDR3 reads TGTGCCAGCAGGTCGATCGGGACAGCTAATGAAAAACTGTTTTTT. Translating gives CASRSIGTANEKLFF.

The rearrangement joins TRBV28 to TRBJ2-2; no clear D gene. The germline V and J ends were trimmed by 7 bases and 5 bases, with 17 bases remaining between them. Germline assignment: CDR1 MDHEN and CDR2 SYDVKM. The CDR3 is made up of 15 amino acids. Here the CDR3 reads CASTPACRRTGELFF. Here the CDR3 DNA reads TGTGCCAGCACCCCAGCGTGCCGTCGGACCGGGGAGCTGTTTTTT.

The rearrangement joins TRBV4-2 to TRBJ1-2, with TRBD1 identical over 12 bases. The CDR3 consists of 16 residues. CDR1 and CDR2 (germline): LGHNA, YNFKEQ. J lost 8 bases, V lost 3 bases, and 10 bases had no gene match. CDR3 DNA sequence: TGTGCCAGCAGCCATGAACCGGGACAGGGGGCGCGAGGCTACACCTTC. As protein: CASSHEPGQGARGYTF.

The chain employs TRBV10-3 and TRBJ1-3; 8 bases map to TRBD1. V was pared by 4 bases and J by 2 bases, with 4 bases of the junction left unmatched. The CDR3 has 15 residues. The germline CDR1 and CDR2 sequences are ENHRY and SYGVKD. In nucleotides, the CDR3 is TGTGCCATCAGTGCGGGACAGGTGGCTGGAAACACCATATATTTT. This encodes CAISAGQVAGNTIYF.

The rearrangement joins TRBV28 to TRBJ2-6; D is possibly TRBD2 (5 bases). This CDR3 has 18 residues. V gave up 6 bases and J gave up 0 bases, with 18 bases separating them. Germline assignment: CDR1 MDHEN and CDR2 SYDVKM. The CDR3 spells CASRPLTEESSGANVLTF. The CDR3 DNA is TGTGCCAGCAGGCCCCTCACGGAGGAGAGCTCTGGGGCCAACGTCCTGACTTTC.

The chain uses TRBV6-5 and TRBJ2-7, with 14 bases lining up with TRBD2. The CDR3 covers 14 residues. Germline lookup yields CDR1 MNHEY and CDR2 SVGAGI. After removal of 5 bases from V and 6 bases from J, the junction contained 3 bases not matched to a gene. Here the CDR3 reads CASSTTSGRGEQYF. The CDR3 bases are TGTGCCAGCAGTACGACTAGCGGGAGGGGCGAGCAGTACTTC.

The chain employs TRBV4-3 and TRBJ2-1; TRBD1 matches at 7 bases. The CDR3 totals 16 residues. Germline lookup yields CDR1 LGHNA and CDR2 YSLEER. Trimming removed 1 base from V and 2 bases from J; junction bases left unmatched: 5. The CDR3 nucleotides read TGCGCCAGCAGCCAAGTAGAGGGACAGCCCTACAATGAGCAGTTCTTC. Translating it yields CASSQVEGQPYNEQFF.

The V gene is TRBV2, the J gene TRBJ2-1, with a weak D call TRBD2 (6 bases). Trimming removed 7 bases from V and 4 bases from J, with 14 bases in between. This CDR3 has 14 amino acids. Germline CDR1 and CDR2: SNHLY and FYNNEI. In DNA form, the CDR3 reads TGTGCCAGCACTGGCGGGACCCGTTACAATGAGCAGTTCTTC. Protein: CASTGGTRYNEQFF. Looking up the rest from reference TRBV2 and TRBJ2-1 gives the full variable domain: EPEVTQTPSHQVTQMGQEVILRCVPISNHLYFYWYRQILGQKVEFLVSFYNNEISEKSEIFDDQFSVERPDGSNFTLKIRSTKLEDSAMYFCASTGGTRYNEQFFGPGTRLTVL.

The J gene is TRBJ1-1, the V gene TRBV18, with D uncertain. This CDR3 is 12 amino acids long. Between the trimmed V and J ends, which lost 2 bases and 7 bases, there was a span of 8 bases. The V gene's germline CDR1 is KGHSH and CDR2 LQKENI. The CDR3 DNA sequence: TGTGCCAGCTCACCAGGGAGCAGTGAAGCTTTCTTT. It translates to CASSPGSSEAFF. Full variable domain (outside the CDR3, taken from reference TRBV18 and TRBJ1-1): NAGVMQNPRHLVRRRGQEARLRCSPMKGHSHVYWYRQLPEEGLKFMVYLQKENIIDESGMPKERFSAEFPKEGPSILRIQQVVRGDSAAYFCASSPGSSEAFFGQGTRLTVV.

V usage is TRBV19 and J usage is TRBJ2-4, with 10 bases that match TRBD1. The CDR3 consists of 18 residues. The germline CDR1 and CDR2 sequences are LNHDA and SQIVND (reference sequence). Trimming took 0 bases from V and 3 from J; bases not matched to a gene: 8. CDR3 sequence (DNA): TGTGCCAGTAGTATAGATCTATCGGGACAGGGGAGCAAAAACATTCAGTACTTC. It yields the protein CASSIDLSGQGSKNIQYF.

The J gene is TRBJ1-5, the V gene TRBV12-3 or TRBV12-4; D unresolved. Trimming cost V 5 bases and J 10 bases, with 15 bases left between them. The CDR3 totals 13 residues. CDR3 bases: TGTGCCAGCAGTGCCTGGACTGCAAGCCCCCAGCATTTT. Protein: CASSAWTASPQHF.